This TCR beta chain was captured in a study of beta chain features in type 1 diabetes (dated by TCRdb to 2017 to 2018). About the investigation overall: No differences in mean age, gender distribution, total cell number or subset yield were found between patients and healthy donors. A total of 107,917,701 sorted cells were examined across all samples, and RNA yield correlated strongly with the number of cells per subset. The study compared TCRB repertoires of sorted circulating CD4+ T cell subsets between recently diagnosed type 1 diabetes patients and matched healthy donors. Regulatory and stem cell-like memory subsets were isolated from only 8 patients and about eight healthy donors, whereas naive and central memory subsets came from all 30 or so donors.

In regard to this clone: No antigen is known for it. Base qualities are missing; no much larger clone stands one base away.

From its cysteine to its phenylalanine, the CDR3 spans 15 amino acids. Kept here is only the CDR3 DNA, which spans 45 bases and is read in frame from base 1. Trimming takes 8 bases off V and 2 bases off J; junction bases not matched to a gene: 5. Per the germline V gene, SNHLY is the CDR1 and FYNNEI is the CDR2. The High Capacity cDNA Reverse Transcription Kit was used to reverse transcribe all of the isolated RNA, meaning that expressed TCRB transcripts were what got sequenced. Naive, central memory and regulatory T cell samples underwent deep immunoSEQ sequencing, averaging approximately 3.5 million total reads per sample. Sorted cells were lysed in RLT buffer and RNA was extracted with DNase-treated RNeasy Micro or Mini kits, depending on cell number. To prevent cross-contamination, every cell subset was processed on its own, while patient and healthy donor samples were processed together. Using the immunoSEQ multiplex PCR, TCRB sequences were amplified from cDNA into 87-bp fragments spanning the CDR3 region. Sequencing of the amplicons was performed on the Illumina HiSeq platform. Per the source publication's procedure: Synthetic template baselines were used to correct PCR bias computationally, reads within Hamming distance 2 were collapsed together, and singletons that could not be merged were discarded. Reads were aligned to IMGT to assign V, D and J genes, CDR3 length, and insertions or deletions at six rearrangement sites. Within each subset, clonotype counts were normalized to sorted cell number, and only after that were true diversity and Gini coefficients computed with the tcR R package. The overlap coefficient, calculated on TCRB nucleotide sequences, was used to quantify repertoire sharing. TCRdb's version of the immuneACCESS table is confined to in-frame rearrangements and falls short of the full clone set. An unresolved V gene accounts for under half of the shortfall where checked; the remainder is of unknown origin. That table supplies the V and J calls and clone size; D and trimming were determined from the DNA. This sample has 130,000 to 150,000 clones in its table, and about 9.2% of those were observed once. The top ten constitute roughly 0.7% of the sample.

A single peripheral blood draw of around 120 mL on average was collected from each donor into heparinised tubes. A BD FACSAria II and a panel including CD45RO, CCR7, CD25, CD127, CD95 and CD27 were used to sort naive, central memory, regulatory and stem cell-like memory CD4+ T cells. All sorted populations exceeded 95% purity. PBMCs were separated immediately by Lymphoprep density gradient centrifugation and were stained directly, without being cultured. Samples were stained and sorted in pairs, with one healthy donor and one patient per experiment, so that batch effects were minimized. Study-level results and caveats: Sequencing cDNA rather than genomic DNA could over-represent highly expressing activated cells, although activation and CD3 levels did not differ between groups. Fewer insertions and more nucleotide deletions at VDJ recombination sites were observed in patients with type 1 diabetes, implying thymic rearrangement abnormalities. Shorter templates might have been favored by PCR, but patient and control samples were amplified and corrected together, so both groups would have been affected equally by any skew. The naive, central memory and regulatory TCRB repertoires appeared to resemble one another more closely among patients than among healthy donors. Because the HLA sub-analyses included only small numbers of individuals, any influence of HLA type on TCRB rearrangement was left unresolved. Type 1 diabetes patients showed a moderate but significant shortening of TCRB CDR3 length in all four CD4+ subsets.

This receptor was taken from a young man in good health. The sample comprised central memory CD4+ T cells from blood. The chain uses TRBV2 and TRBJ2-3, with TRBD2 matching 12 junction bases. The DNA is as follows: TGTGCCAGCCGAGGACTAGCGGGGAACACAGATACGCAGTATTTT. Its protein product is CASRGLAGNTDTQYF. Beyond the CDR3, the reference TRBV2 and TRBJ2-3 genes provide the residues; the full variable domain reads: EPEVTQTPSHQVTQMGQEVILRCVPISNHLYFYWYRQILGQKVEFLVSFYNNEISEKSEIFDDQFSVERPDGSNFTLKIRSTKLEDSAMYFCASRGLAGNTDTQYFGPGTRLTVL.